This TCR beta chain originates from a study of blood T cells in healthy people across ages. Germline V CDR1 and CDR2: KGHDR, SFDVKD. Unmatched junction bases numbered 5, after V lost 4 bases and J lost 1 base. The CDR3 runs 15 residues. A second about 7 to 12 cycle PCR used barcoded and J-beta primers. Each CDR3 protein is one row after TCRdb ran MiXCR on the 5' RACE reads. The sample lists 1.5 million to 2 million distinct CDR3 sequences; around 48% were seen once. Sequenced sample: blood. The clonotype comes from a woman in her thirties or forties in good health. The V call is TRBV24-1, the J call TRBJ1-2, with TRBD1 matching 7 bases. CDR3 sequence (DNA): TGTGCCACCAGTGACCCGGGACAGCTTAACTATGGCTACACCTTC. Translation gives CATSDPGQLNYGYTF.